The 24 T cell receptor beta chains listed next were all sequenced from one sample in a study of T cells after yellow fever vaccination. TCRdb passed the 5' RACE reads through MiXCR, listing each CDR3 protein once. The profile shows 230,000 or so distinct CDR3 sequences, 3.6% of them singletons. This sample comprised PBMCs, obtained 15 days after the yellow fever booster vaccination. The receptors were gathered from a man aged 18 to 35 who received the YFV17D yellow fever vaccine.

This clonotype was recorded many times. The rearrangement joins TRBV20-1 to TRBJ2-6; 7 bases align to TRBD2. Germline V CDR1 and CDR2: DFQATT, SNEGSKA (reference sequence). J was trimmed by 4 bases and V by 5 bases; bases with no gene match: 5. The CDR3 is made up of 14 amino acids. Here the CDR3 reads CSAPREAGANVLTF. Here the CDR3 DNA reads TGCAGTGCTCCCCGGGAGGCGGGGGCCAACGTCCTGACTTTC.

This clonotype occurred many times. The rearrangement joins TRBV11-2 to TRBJ2-7, with a weak D call TRBD2 (5 bases). The V gene's germline CDR1 is SGHAT and CDR2 FQNNGV. CDR3 length: 15 residues. V was cut by 5 bases and J by 2 bases, with 16 bases left in between. The CDR3 spells CASSPPAAAAYEQYF. In DNA form, the CDR3 reads TGTGCCAGCAGCCCACCGGCAGCAGCGGCCTACGAGCAGTACTTC.

The sample holds many counts of this clonotype. The V call is TRBV7-2, the J call TRBJ2-7, with D possibly being TRBD2 (6 bases). The V and J ends lost 5 bases and 4 bases respectively, with 12 bases between them. CDR1 is SGHTA, CDR2 FQGNSA, per germline. The CDR3 consists of 13 residues. CDR3 residues: CASSGGYAYEQYV. In DNA, the CDR3 is TGTGCCAGCAGCGGGGGGTATGCATACGAGCAGTACGTC.

This clonotype showed up many times. V gene TRBV6-5 combines with J gene TRBJ1-3; a weak D match, TRBD1 (5 bases). Germline V CDR1 and CDR2: MNHEY, SVGAGI. V lost 0 bases and J 4 bases, leaving 13 bases between the germline ends. The CDR3 has 16 residues. The CDR3 sequence is CASSYSLGAGGNTIYF. CDR3 DNA: TGTGCCAGCAGTTACTCGCTCGGGGCTGGGGGAAACACCATATATTTT.

This clonotype has a count of ten or more. The V and J genes are TRBV5-1 and TRBJ2-7; 8 positions match TRBD1. There are 14 residues in the CDR3. Germline CDR1 is SGHRS and CDR2 is YFSETQ. The trim removed 1 base at V and 3 bases at J, leaving 3 bases unmatched. CDR3 region: CASSLLGQGYEQYV. DNA of the CDR3: TGCGCCAGCAGCTTGCTTGGACAGGGCTACGAGCAGTACGTC.

This clonotype has ten or more counts. The gene calls are TRBV12-3 or TRBV12-4 and TRBJ2-1; D unresolved. The V gene lost 1 base and the J gene lost 9 bases, with 10 bases spanning the gap. The CDR3 spans 13 residues. The CDR3 spells CASSLDYSGEQFF. The CDR3 nucleotides read TGTGCCAGCAGTTTAGACTATTCGGGTGAGCAGTTCTTC.

For the CDR3, the DNA is TGCGCCAGCAGTCAAGTTGGACACCCTAGCAATCAGCCCCAGCATTTT. Its protein is CASSQVGHPSNQPQHF. The chain joins TRBV23-1 to TRBJ1-5, with D possibly matching TRBD1 (5 bases). Being an ORF, TRBV23-1 has a function that is uncertain. V lost 2 bases and J lost 0, with 11 bases in between. The CDR3 consists of 16 residues.

In its sample, this clonotype was seen many times. It may be a read error: a sequence one base away is much more abundant. V is TRBV18 and J is TRBJ2-5; 10 positions agree with TRBD2. Looked up from germline, CDR1 is KGHSH and CDR2 is LQKENI. Trimming took 3 bases from V and 0 from J; bases not matched to a gene: 4. There are 16 residues in the CDR3. CDR3 protein: CASSPGLAENQETQYF. The CDR3 nucleotides are TGTGCCAGCTCACCCGGACTAGCGGAGAACCAAGAGACCCAGTACTTC.

This clonotype was seen repeatedly, ten times or more. The chain joins TRBV7-3 to TRBJ2-1, with 7 nucleotides matching TRBD2. Unmatched junction bases numbered 5, after V lost 5 bases and J lost 1 base. This CDR3 is 15 amino acids long. Germline assignment: CDR1 SGHTA and CDR2 FQGTGA. CDR3 protein: CASSRAGDSYNEQFF. CDR3 DNA: TGTGCCAGCAGCCGCGCGGGGGATTCCTACAATGAGCAGTTCTTC.

This clonotype was found a few times. The chain uses TRBV20-1 and TRBJ1-5; TRBD1 agrees at 7 bases. Germline CDR1 reads DFQATT; CDR2 reads SNEGSKA (reference sequence). Trimming took 1 base from V and 6 from J; bases not matched to a gene: 6. The CDR3 loop spans 14 amino acids. The CDR3 protein is CSARGQGPGQPQHF. DNA of the CDR3: TGCAGTGCTAGAGGACAGGGTCCCGGTCAGCCCCAGCATTTT.

The J gene is TRBJ1-2, the V gene TRBV7-2; no clear D. Germline V gene data show CDR1 as SGHTA and CDR2 as FQGNSA. The length of the CDR3 is 15 residues. The V gene lost 3 bases and the J gene lost 7 bases, with 18 bases spanning the gap. CDR3 region: CASSFDWEREGGYTF. As DNA, the CDR3 is TGTGCCAGCAGCTTTGACTGGGAGCGGGAGGGTGGCTACACCTTC.

At least ten counts were recorded for this clonotype. The gene calls are TRBV10-3 and TRBJ1-2; TRBD1 might be the D (5 bases). The CDR3 totals 18 residues. Trimming removed 0 bases from V and 0 bases from J, with 17 bases in between. Germline values: CDR1 ENHRY, CDR2 SYGVKD. CDR3 sequence (DNA): TGTGCCATCAGTGAGTCTGGACTTCGGGAGGGGACTAACTATGGCTACACCTTC. Residues: CAISESGLREGTNYGYTF.

This clonotype was counted many times. V is TRBV20-1 and J is TRBJ2-1, with TRBD1 as a possible D gene (7 bases). The CDR3 is made up of 13 amino acids. CDR1 is DFQATT and CDR2 is SNEGSKA in the germline V gene (reference sequence). The CDR3 coding sequence is TGCAGAGCAGGGGGGAGCTCCTACAATGAGCAGTTCTTC. It is translated as CRAGGSSYNEQFF.

This clonotype has at least ten counts. The J gene is TRBJ2-1, the V gene TRBV28, with TRBD1 matching over 7 bases. J gave up 3 bases and V 5 bases, and 10 bases lay outside the gene matches. Germline CDR1 MDHEN, CDR2 SYDVKM. The CDR3 extends over 16 amino acids. The CDR3, as DNA: TGTGCCAGCAGTAGACCGGGGACAGCAGGCTACAATGAGCAGTTCTTC. This sequence encodes CASSRPGTAGYNEQFF.

This clonotype was counted ten times or more. The rearrangement uses TRBV20-1 and TRBJ2-5; TRBD1 agrees at 8 bases. J gave up 5 bases and V 5 bases, and 10 bases lay outside the gene matches. This CDR3 comprises 14 residues. Per germline, CDR1 DFQATT and CDR2 SNEGSKA (reference sequence). CDR3 nucleotides: TGCAGTGCTGAACGGCAGGGGGCTGGGGAGACCCAGTACTTC. Amino acid sequence: CSAERQGAGETQYF.

This clonotype was observed many times. V usage is TRBV12-3 or TRBV12-4 and J usage is TRBJ2-1, with D uncertain. Trimming stripped 3 bases from V and 10 bases from J, with 10 bases between. CDR3 length: 12 residues. CDR3 nucleotide sequence: TGTGCCAGCAGTTTTTCCGTAGTAGAGCAGTTCTTC. Its protein is CASSFSVVEQFF.

In this sample, this clonotype turned up many times. This rearrangement joins TRBV28 to TRBJ1-1; the D is unclear. Germline V gene sequence: CDR1 MDHEN, CDR2 SYDVKM. V dropped 7 bases and J dropped 4 bases, with 10 bases sitting between them. The CDR3 totals 12 residues. Here the CDR3 reads CASISGVTEAFF. The DNA of the CDR3 is TGTGCCAGCATCTCTGGGGTCACTGAAGCTTTCTTT.

This clonotype has a count of ten or more. The chain joins TRBV4-3 to TRBJ2-1, with 7 nucleotides matching TRBD2. This CDR3 has 13 amino acids. CDR1 LGHNA and CDR2 YSLEER come from the germline V gene. V shed 1 base, J shed 7 bases, and the junction held 1 base outside the gene matches. The chain's CDR3 is CASSQGLANEQFF. For the CDR3, the DNA is TGCGCCAGCAGCCAAGGACTAGCTAATGAGCAGTTCTTC.

This clonotype was seen at least ten times. Written as DNA, the CDR3 is TGCAGTGCTAGAGATCGACAGGCGATGGGAGAGACCCAGTACTTC. This sequence encodes CSARDRQAMGETQYF. This chain uses TRBV20-1 with TRBJ2-5; TRBD1 is a possible D gene (6 bases). This CDR3 is built from 15 residues. Trimming stripped 0 bases from V and 4 bases from J, with 15 bases between. Germline CDR1 DFQATT, CDR2 SNEGSKA (reference sequence).

In its sample, this clonotype was seen many times. The chain links TRBV24-1 to TRBJ1-5, with D hard to call. CDR1 and CDR2 from the germline V gene are KGHDR and SFDVKD. The V end lost 3 bases, the J end lost 3 bases, and 5 bases lay between the germline ends. The CDR3 contains 13 residues. CDR3 nucleotides: TGTGCCACCAGTGATGATAACAATCAGCCCCAGCATTTT. Its protein is CATSDDNNQPQHF.

This clonotype was recorded a few times. The chain couples TRBV3-1 to TRBJ2-5; D is unresolved. The CDR3 runs 12 residues. V lost 0 bases and J lost 6, with 5 bases in between. Germline V gives CDR1 LGHDT, CDR2 YNNKEL (reference sequence). DNA for the CDR3: TGTGCCAGCAGCCAAGAAGGACAGACCCAGTACTTC. As protein: CASSQEGQTQYF.

The table lists this clonotype with a few counts. The chain has TRBV29-1 and TRBJ1-1, with D possibly being TRBD1 (6 bases). Looked up from germline, CDR1 is SQVTM and CDR2 is ANQGSEA. The CDR3 loop spans 12 amino acids. V shed 1 base and J shed 4 bases, with 7 bases lying between them. The chain's CDR3 is CSVEVGATEAFF. The DNA for the CDR3 is TGCAGCGTTGAAGTGGGGGCCACTGAAGCTTTCTTT.

This clonotype has a count of ten or more. This chain links TRBV12-3 or TRBV12-4 with TRBJ2-5, with D possibly matching TRBD1 (6 bases). Trimming left V 6 bases short and J 5 bases short, with 10 bases between. The CDR3 spans 12 residues. The CDR3 DNA sequence: TGTGCCAGCAGGGACAGTAAGGAGACCCAGTACTTC. It specifies CASRDSKETQYF.

About this clonotype itself: A read error is possible here, since a much larger clone lies one base away. The chain links TRBV20-1 to TRBJ1-6; maybe TRBD1 (5 bases). CDR3 length: 12 amino acids. Germline CDR1 reads DFQATT; CDR2 reads SNEGSKA (reference sequence). V was clipped by 2 bases and J by 9 bases, with 8 bases between them. The CDR3 nucleotides read TGCAGTGCTAGACCTGGGGGTTCACCCCTCCACTTT. It specifies CSARPGGSPLHF.